The rows below give T cell receptor beta chains drawn from one sample of a study of follicular helper T cells after annual influenza vaccination. Repertoires were generated with immunoSEQ multiplex PCR, while TCRdb's copy carries only in-frame clones and drops some. The data hold 10,000 to 15,000 clones, with around 78% observed a single time. The material sequenced was CXCR5- memory CD4+ T cells sorted from blood, taken on the day of influenza vaccination. The receptors originated from an adult who received the influenza vaccine. The CDR3 runs from the conserved cysteine through the conserved F or W. The order of the fields is D gene, CDR3 length, J gene, V gene, clone size, CDR3 protein, CDR3 DNA. D genes are given only for firm matches. Rows give clone size only sometimes, using once, few, many, or a class for an expanded clone.

>TRBD1|14|TRBJ2-3|TRBV7-8|few
CASSPGQFRDTQYF
TGTGCCAGCAGCCCGGGACAGTTCAGAGATACGCAGTATTTT
>-|14|TRBJ2-7|TRBV27|-
CASSLAVTSYEQYF
TGTGCCAGCAGTTTAGCGGTAACCTCCTACGAGCAGTACTTC
>-|14|TRBJ1-5|TRBV18|-
CASSPSGSRLTQHF
TGTGCCAGCTCACCATCCGGGTCCCGTCTGACCCAGCATTTT
>-|15|TRBJ2-3|TRBV6-1|-
CASSELWHRTDTQYF
TGTGCCAGCAGTGAGCTGTGGCACCGGACAGATACGCAGTATTTT
>-|15|TRBJ1-1|TRBV6-6|-
CASSPNIIMNTEAFF
TGTGCCAGCAGTCCGAACATAATCATGAACACTGAAGCTTTCTTT
>-|16|TRBJ2-7|TRBV7-8|-
CASSYSLRTIPYEQYF
TGTGCCAGCAGCTACAGTTTGCGGACGATCCCTTACGAGCAGTACTTC
>-|21|TRBJ1-5|TRBV9|-
CASGPPSGRFLQSGSNQPQHF
TGTGCCAGCGGCCCCCCCTCAGGTCGGTTCTTACAAAGTGGGAGCAATCAGCCCCAGCATTTT
>-|13|TRBJ2-5|TRBV7-2|-
CASSLGSSETQYF
TGTGCCAGCAGCTTAGGTAGTTCCGAGACCCAGTACTTC
>TRBD1|15|TRBJ1-2|TRBV27|-
CASSHTGGPNYGYTF
TGTGCCAGCAGCCATACAGGGGGCCCTAACTATGGCTACACCTTC
>TRBD2|15|TRBJ2-2|TRBV4-3|-
CASSQAAGGFGELFF
TGCGCCAGCAGCCAAGCAGCGGGGGGGTTTGGAGAGCTGTTTTTT
>-|14|TRBJ1-5|TRBV27|-
CASSLPGAGQPQHF
TGTGCCAGCAGTTTACCCGGGGCTGGGCAGCCCCAGCATTTT
>-|14|TRBJ1-1|TRBV7-2|-
CASRGPGRNTEAFF
TGTGCCAGCAGGGGGCCCGGGCGGAACACTGAAGCTTTCTTT
>TRBD2|18|TRBJ2-3|TRBV10-3|-
CAISESVGSGGAADTQYF
TGTGCCATCAGTGAGTCGGTTGGTAGCGGGGGGGCCGCAGATACGCAGTATTTT
>-|14|TRBJ1-1|TRBV7-2|-
CASSLGSVGAGAFF
TGTGCCAGCAGCTTAGGGTCAGTGGGGGCGGGAGCTTTCTTT
>-|15|TRBJ2-7|TRBV7-3|-
CASSLITQGGYEQYF
TGTGCCAGCAGCTTAATCACTCAGGGAGGCTACGAGCAGTACTTC
>-|16|TRBJ2-7|TRBV9|-
CASSPPGTTNPYEQYF
TGTGCCAGCAGCCCTCCCGGGACAACGAACCCATACGAGCAGTACTTC
>TRBD2|15|TRBJ2-5|TRBV5-1|-
CASSPTSGGGETQYF
TGCGCCAGCAGCCCTACCAGCGGGGGGGGAGAGACCCAGTACTTC
>-|14|TRBJ1-1|TRBV15|-
CATSRGDRNTEAFF
TGTGCCACCAGCAGAGGCGACAGAAACACTGAAGCTTTCTTT
>TRBD1|16|TRBJ1-5|TRBV6-1|-
CASSEIPTGSDQPQHF
TGTGCCAGCAGTGAAATCCCGACAGGGTCTGATCAGCCCCAGCATTTT
>-|15|TRBJ2-3|TRBV19|-
CASSIVLTRTDTQYF
TGTGCCAGTAGTATAGTCCTGACCCGCACAGATACGCAGTATTTT
>-|17|TRBJ1-3|TRBV5-1|-
CASSLIPRGIAGNTIYF
TGCGCCAGCAGCTTAATACCTAGGGGGATCGCTGGAAACACCATATATTTT
>-|15|TRBJ1-2|TRBV5-1|few
CASSLAVGNNYGYTF
TGCGCCAGCAGCTTGGCCGTAGGGAATAACTATGGCTACACCTTC
>-|14|TRBJ1-1|TRBV6-5|once
CASIPGWANTEAFF
TGTGCCAGCATACCAGGGTGGGCGAACACTGAAGCTTTCTTT
>-|16|TRBJ2-4|TRBV4-3|-
CASSQDAGSPKNIQYF
TGCGCCAGCAGCCAAGATGCTGGATCGCCCAAAAACATTCAGTACTTC
>-|16|TRBJ2-7|TRBV21-1|-
CASSKKGGQGRHEQYF
TGTGCCAGCAGCAAAAAGGGGGGACAGGGCCGCCACGAGCAGTACTTC
>TRBD1|15|TRBJ2-7|TRBV4-3|-
CASSQGVTGTYEQYF
TGCGCCAGCAGCCAAGGGGTGACAGGGACCTACGAGCAGTACTTC
>-|13|TRBJ2-3|TRBV4-3|-
CASSTSRTDTQYF
TGCGCCAGCAGCACGAGCCGGACAGATACGCAGTATTTT